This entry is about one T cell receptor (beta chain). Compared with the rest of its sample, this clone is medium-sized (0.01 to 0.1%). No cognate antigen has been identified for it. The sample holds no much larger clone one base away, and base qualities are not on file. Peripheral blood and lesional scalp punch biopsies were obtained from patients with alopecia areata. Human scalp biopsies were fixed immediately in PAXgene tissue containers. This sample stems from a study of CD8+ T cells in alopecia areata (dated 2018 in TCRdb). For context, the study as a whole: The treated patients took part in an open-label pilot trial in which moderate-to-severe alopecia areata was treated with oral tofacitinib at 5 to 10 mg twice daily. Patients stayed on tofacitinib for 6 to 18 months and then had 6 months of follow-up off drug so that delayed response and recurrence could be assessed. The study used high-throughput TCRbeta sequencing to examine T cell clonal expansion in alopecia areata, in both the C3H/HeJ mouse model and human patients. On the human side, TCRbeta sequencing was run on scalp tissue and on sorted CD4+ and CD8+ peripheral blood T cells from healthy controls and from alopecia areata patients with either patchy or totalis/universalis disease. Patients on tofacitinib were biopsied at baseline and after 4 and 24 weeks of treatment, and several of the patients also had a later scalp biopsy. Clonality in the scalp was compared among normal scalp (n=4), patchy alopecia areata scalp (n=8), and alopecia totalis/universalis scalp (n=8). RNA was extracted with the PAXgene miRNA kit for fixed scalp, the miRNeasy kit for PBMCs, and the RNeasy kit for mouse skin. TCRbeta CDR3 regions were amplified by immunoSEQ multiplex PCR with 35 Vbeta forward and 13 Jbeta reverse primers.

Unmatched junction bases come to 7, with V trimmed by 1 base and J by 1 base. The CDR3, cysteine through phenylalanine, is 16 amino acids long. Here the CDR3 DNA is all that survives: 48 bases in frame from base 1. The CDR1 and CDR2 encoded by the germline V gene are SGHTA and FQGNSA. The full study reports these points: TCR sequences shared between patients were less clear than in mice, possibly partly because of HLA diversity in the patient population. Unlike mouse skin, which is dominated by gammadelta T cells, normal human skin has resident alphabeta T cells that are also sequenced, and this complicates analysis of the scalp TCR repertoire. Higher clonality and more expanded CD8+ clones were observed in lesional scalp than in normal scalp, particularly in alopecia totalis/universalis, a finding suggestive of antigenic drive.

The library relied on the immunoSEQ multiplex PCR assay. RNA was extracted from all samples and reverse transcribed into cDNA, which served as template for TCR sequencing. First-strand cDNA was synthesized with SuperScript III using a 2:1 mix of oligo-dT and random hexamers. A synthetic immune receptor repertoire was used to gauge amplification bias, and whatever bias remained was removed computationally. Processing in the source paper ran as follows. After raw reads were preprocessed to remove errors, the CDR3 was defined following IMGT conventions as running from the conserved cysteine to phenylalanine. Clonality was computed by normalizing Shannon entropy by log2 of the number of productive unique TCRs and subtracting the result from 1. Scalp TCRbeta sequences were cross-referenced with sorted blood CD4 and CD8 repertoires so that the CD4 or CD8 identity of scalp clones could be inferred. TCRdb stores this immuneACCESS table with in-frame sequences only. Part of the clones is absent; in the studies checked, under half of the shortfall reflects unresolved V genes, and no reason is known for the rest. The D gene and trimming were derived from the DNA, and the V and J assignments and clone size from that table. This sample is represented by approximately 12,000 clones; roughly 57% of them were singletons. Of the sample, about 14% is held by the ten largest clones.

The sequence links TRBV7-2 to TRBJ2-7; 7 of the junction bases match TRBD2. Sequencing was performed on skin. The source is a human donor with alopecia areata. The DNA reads TGTGCCAGCAGCTTAGTATCAGGCGGGGGTTCCTACGAGCAGTACTTC. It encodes CASSLVSGGGSYEQYF.